This TCR beta chain was captured by sequencing in a study of shared clonotypes between healthy human individuals. V was pared by 2 bases and J by 4 bases, with 12 bases between. The CDR3 spans 15 residues. Germline V CDR1 and CDR2: SGHTA, FQGTGA. Sorted-subset replicate PCRs used 150 to 200 ng DNA, tens of thousands of T cell genomes. Measured with immunoSEQ multiplex PCR; TCRdb has only the in-frame clones, and not every one. This table holds hundreds of thousands of clones, under 95% found once. Study-level results: Expectations were that clonotype sharing among donors would be affected by sequencing depth. Estimated richness values were generally larger in naive subsets than in memory subsets.

A remark on this clone: Its cognate antigen is unknown.

CD8 cells classed as naive were CD45RO-negative and positively selected for CCR7, excluding terminally differentiated effector memory CD45RA+ cells. This rearrangement joins TRBV7-3 to TRBJ1-5; D is unclear. The TCR was taken from a man aged 30 to 45 in good health. Sequenced sample: naive CD8+ T cells sorted from blood. CDR3 loop: CASSLSGYPNQPQHF. The CDR3 nucleotides are TGTGCCAGCAGCTTATCCGGGTATCCGAATCAGCCCCAGCATTTT.